This T cell receptor beta chain was sequenced during a study of T cell repertoires in cytomegalovirus infection. Study findings and constraints: HLA-C-restricted CMV-specific TCR beta clonotypes prevailed in the ex vivo response.

Between the trimmed V and J ends, which lost 0 bases and 3 bases, there was a span of 12 bases. Germline V gives CDR1 SGHDT, CDR2 YYEEEE. The CDR3 consists of 15 residues. TCRdb reprocessed the reads with MiXCR, giving one entry per CDR3 protein. This sample has 650,000 to 850,000 distinct CDR3 sequences, with under 35% found just once. A word on this clonotype: The antigen is undetermined.

The sequence was obtained from a human donor in good health (CMV status not recorded). Some clones in this sample may be carry-over from other donors' samples. The genes are TRBV5-6 and TRBJ1-1; D is unresolved. The starting material was cultured CD8+ T cells from PBMCs, obtained from culture after CMV antigen stimulation. CDR3 nucleotide sequence: TGTGCCAGCAGCTTGGAGGTGTTGTTTTACACTGAAGCTTTCTTT. This encodes CASSLEVLFYTEAFF.